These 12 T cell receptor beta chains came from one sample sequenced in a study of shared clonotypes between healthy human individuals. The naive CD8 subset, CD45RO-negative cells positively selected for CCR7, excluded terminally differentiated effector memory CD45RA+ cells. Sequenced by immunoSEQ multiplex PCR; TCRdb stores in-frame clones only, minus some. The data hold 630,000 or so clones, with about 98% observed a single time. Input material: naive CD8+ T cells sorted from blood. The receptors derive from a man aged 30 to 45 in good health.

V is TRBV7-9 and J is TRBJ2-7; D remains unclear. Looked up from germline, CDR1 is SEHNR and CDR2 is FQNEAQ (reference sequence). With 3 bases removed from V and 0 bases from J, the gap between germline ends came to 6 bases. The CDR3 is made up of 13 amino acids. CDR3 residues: CASSFGRSYEQYF. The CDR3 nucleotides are TGTGCCAGCAGCTTTGGCCGCTCCTACGAGCAGTACTTC. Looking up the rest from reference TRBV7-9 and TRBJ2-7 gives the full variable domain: DTGVSQNPRHKITKRGQNVTFRCDPISEHNRLYWYRQTLGQGPEFLTYFQNEAQLEKSRLLSDRFSAERPKGSFSTLEIQRTEQGDSAMYLCASSFGRSYEQYFGPGTRLTVT.

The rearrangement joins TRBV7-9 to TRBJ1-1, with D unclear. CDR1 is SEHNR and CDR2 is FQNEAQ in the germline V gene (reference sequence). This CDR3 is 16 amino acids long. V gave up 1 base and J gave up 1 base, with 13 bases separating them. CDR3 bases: TGTGCCAGCAGCTTAGGCTGGGTAGGGAAGAACACTGAAGCTTTCTTT. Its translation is CASSLGWVGKNTEAFF.

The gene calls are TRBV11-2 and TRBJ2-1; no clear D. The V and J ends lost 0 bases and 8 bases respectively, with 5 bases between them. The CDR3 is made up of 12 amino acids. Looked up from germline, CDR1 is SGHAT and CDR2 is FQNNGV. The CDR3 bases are TGTGCCAGCAGCTTAGATTGGGATGAGCAGTTCTTC. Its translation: CASSLDWDEQFF.

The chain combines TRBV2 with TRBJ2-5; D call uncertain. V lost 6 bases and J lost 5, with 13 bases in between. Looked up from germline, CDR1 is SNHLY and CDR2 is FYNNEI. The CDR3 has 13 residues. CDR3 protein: CASRVPLRETQYF. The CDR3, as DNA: TGTGCCAGCAGGGTTCCCTTGCGGGAGACCCAGTACTTC.

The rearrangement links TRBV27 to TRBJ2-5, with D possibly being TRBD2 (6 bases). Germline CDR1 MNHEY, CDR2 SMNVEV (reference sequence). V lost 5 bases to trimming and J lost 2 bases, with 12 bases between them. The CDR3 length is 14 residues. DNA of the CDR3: TGTGCCAGCAGTCCGCGGGGTTTACAAGAGACCCAGTACTTC. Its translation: CASSPRGLQETQYF.

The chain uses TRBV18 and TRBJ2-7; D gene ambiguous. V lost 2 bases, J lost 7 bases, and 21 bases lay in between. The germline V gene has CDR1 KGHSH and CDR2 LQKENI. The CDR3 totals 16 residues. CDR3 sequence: CASSPGPPNRLWEQYF. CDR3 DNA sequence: TGTGCCAGCTCACCAGGGCCCCCAAACCGGCTTTGGGAGCAGTACTTC.

CDR3 nucleotide sequence: TGTGCCAGTAGTTTCGGGAAAGGGTCCTACTACGAGCAGTACTTC. Encoded protein: CASSFGKGSYYEQYF. V is TRBV19 and J is TRBJ2-7, with D maybe TRBD2 (5 bases). The germline V and J ends were trimmed by 5 bases and 3 bases, with 17 bases remaining between them. The CDR3 length is 15 residues. Germline V CDR1 and CDR2: LNHDA, SQIVND (reference sequence).

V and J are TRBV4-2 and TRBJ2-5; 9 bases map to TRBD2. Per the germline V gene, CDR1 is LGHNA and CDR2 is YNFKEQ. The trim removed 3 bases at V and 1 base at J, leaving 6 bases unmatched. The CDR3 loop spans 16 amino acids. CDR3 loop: CASSHRASGVQETQYF. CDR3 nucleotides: TGTGCCAGCAGCCATCGTGCTAGCGGGGTCCAAGAGACCCAGTACTTC.

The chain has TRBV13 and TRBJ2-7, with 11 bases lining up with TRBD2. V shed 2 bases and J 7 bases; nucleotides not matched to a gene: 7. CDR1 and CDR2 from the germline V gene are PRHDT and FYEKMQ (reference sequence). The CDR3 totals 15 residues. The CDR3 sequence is CASSLMTSGVWEQYF. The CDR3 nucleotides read TGTGCCAGCAGCTTAATGACTAGCGGGGTCTGGGAGCAGTACTTC.

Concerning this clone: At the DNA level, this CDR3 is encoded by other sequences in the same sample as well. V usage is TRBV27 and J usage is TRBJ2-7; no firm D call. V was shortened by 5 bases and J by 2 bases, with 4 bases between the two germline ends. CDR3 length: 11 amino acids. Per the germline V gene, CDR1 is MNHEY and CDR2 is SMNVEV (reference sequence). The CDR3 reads CASSDAYEQYF. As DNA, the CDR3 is TGTGCCAGCAGTGATGCCTACGAGCAGTACTTC.

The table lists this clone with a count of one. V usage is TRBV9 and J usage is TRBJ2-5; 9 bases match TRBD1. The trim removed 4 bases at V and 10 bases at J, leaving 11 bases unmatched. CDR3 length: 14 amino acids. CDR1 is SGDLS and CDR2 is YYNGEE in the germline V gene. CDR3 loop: CASSSRDRDFDQYF. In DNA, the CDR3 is TGTGCCAGCAGCTCCCGGGACAGGGATTTCGACCAGTACTTC. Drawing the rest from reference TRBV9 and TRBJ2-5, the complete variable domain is DSGVTQTPKHLITATGQRVTLRCSPRSGDLSVYWYQQSLDQGLQFLIQYYNGEERAKGNILERFSAQQFPDLHSELNLSSLELGDSALYFCASSSRDRDFDQYFGPGTRLLVL.

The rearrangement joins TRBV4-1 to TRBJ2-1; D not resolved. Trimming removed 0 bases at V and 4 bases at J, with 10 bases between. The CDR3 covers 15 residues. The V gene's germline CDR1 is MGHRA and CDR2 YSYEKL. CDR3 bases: TGCGCCAGCAGCCAAGAACCTAGTGGGTACAATGAGCAGTTCTTC. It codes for CASSQEPSGYNEQFF.